The rows below give T cell receptor beta chains drawn from one sample of a study of breast tumors, draining lymph nodes, adjacent tissues. TCRdb used MiXCR to reprocess the multiplex PCR reads, holding one entry per CDR3 protein. The sample shows 150,000 to 200,000 distinct CDR3 sequences, roughly 30% of them seen only once. Sequencing was carried out using axillary lymph node tissue. All receptors come from a female donor with breast cancer. Some clones in this sample may be carry-over from other donors' samples. Each CDR3 is given with its conserved first and last residue. D genes are given only for firm matches. The listing skips clone size in some rows; elsewhere it reads once, few, many or a size class.

abundance: -; d_gene: TRBD2; v_gene: TRBV4-2; j_gene: TRBJ2-1; CDR3nt: TGTGCCAGCAGCCAAGATAGCGGGAGGGGGTATGGGCAGTTCTTT; CDR3aa: CASSQDSGRGYGQFF
abundance: -; d_gene: -; v_gene: TRBV6-5; j_gene: TRBJ2-7; CDR3nt: TGTGCCAGCAGTCACTCGACGTTGTCTAGCGTCAAGTCCTACGAGCAGTGCTTC; CDR3aa: CASSHSTLSSVKSYEQCF
abundance: many; d_gene: -; v_gene: TRBV12-3/TRBV12-4; j_gene: TRBJ1-5; CDR3nt: TGTGCCAGCAGTTCCTCGGATCAGCCCCAGCATTTT; CDR3aa: CASSSSDQPQHF
abundance: -; d_gene: -; v_gene: TRBV11-3; j_gene: TRBJ1-2; CDR3nt: TGTACCAGCAGCTTAGGATCGCAGAACTATGACTACGCCTTC; CDR3aa: CTSSLGSQNYDYAF
abundance: many; d_gene: -; v_gene: TRBV7-9; j_gene: TRBJ2-1; CDR3nt: TGTGCCAGCAGCTTAGCGCCTGAGCAGTTCTTC; CDR3aa: CASSLAPEQFF
abundance: -; d_gene: TRBD1; v_gene: TRBV20-1; j_gene: TRBJ2-7; CDR3nt: TGCAGTGCAAGGGGACAGGGGGCAAACTCCGAGCAGTACTTC; CDR3aa: CSARGQGANSEQYF
abundance: many; d_gene: -; v_gene: TRBV2; j_gene: TRBJ1-2; CDR3nt: TGTGCCAGCCCGGTAGGCAGGGAGGCCTATGGCTACACCTTC; CDR3aa: CASPVGREAYGYTF
abundance: many; d_gene: TRBD1; v_gene: TRBV2; j_gene: TRBJ1-2; CDR3nt: TGTGCCAGCGCCCGGGAGGGACAGAAATACTATGGCTACACCTTC; CDR3aa: CASAREGQKYYGYTF
abundance: many; d_gene: TRBD1; v_gene: TRBV27; j_gene: TRBJ2-5; CDR3nt: TGTGCCAGCGGCTTACAGGGGGCTCGGGAGACCCAGTACTTC; CDR3aa: CASGLQGARETQYF
abundance: -; d_gene: -; v_gene: TRBV6-2/TRBV6-3; j_gene: TRBJ2-7; CDR3nt: TGTGCCAGCAGGCGCGCGGACTCCTACGAGCAGTACTTC; CDR3aa: CASRRADSYEQYF
abundance: once; d_gene: -; v_gene: TRBV7-9; j_gene: TRBJ2-3; CDR3nt: TGTGCCAGCAGCTCAGCCTACCGGGCCTCGCAAACAGATACGCAGTATTTT; CDR3aa: CASSSAYRASQTDTQYF
abundance: few; d_gene: -; v_gene: TRBV3-1; j_gene: TRBJ1-2; CDR3nt: TGTGCCAGCAGCCAGTACCAAGCAGCTAACTATGGCTACACCTTC; CDR3aa: CASSQYQAANYGYTF
abundance: many; d_gene: -; v_gene: TRBV14; j_gene: TRBJ2-5; CDR3nt: TGTGCCAGCAGCGAAGGCGGGCGGGCGAAACAAGAGACCCAGTACTTC; CDR3aa: CASSEGGRAKQETQYF
abundance: -; d_gene: -; v_gene: TRBV7-9; j_gene: TRBJ2-7; CDR3nt: TGTGCCAGCCGGGACTCGCTCTCCTACGAGCAGTACTTC; CDR3aa: CASRDSLSYEQYF
abundance: many; d_gene: -; v_gene: TRBV24-1; j_gene: TRBJ2-2; CDR3nt: TGTGCCGTCTCCTCCGGGGAGACGAACACCGGGGAGCTGTTTTTT; CDR3aa: CAVSSGETNTGELFF
abundance: few; d_gene: -; v_gene: TRBV6-5; j_gene: TRBJ1-3; CDR3nt: TGTGCCAGCAGTCACTCTTATAACTCTGGAAACACCATATATTTT; CDR3aa: CASSHSYNSGNTIYF
abundance: few; d_gene: TRBD2; v_gene: TRBV5-4; j_gene: TRBJ2-5; CDR3nt: TGTGCCAGCAGCCCTAGCGGGGCGGCGGGGGAGACCCAGTACTTC; CDR3aa: CASSPSGAAGETQYF
abundance: many; d_gene: TRBD2; v_gene: TRBV5-6; j_gene: TRBJ2-7; CDR3nt: TGTGCCAGCAGCAGGGGACTAGCGGGGGGGCCCTACGAGCAGTACTTC; CDR3aa: CASSRGLAGGPYEQYF
abundance: -; d_gene: -; v_gene: TRBV19; j_gene: TRBJ1-2; CDR3nt: TGTGCCAGTAGTATAGATGCGGCTAGCGCCGGCAGGGGTGACTATGGCTACACCTTC; CDR3aa: CASSIDAASAGRGDYGYTF
abundance: -; d_gene: TRBD2; v_gene: TRBV6-6; j_gene: TRBJ2-5; CDR3nt: TGTGCCAGCAGTTACTCGAGTAGCGGGGGGGCCGGAGAGACCCAGTACTTC; CDR3aa: CASSYSSSGGAGETQYF
abundance: -; d_gene: TRBD1; v_gene: TRBV12-3/TRBV12-4; j_gene: TRBJ2-3; CDR3nt: TGTGCCAGCAGTTTATCAGGGACAGGGCAATATTTT; CDR3aa: CASSLSGTGQYF
abundance: -; d_gene: TRBD1; v_gene: TRBV9; j_gene: TRBJ2-5; CDR3nt: TGTGCCAGCAGCCCTGGACAGGGGGCTGGAGAGACCCAGTACTTC; CDR3aa: CASSPGQGAGETQYF
abundance: many; d_gene: TRBD1; v_gene: TRBV7-2; j_gene: TRBJ1-3; CDR3nt: TGTGCCAGCAGCTTAGAGGGGACAGGGACTGGAAACACCATATATTTT; CDR3aa: CASSLEGTGTGNTIYF
abundance: -; d_gene: TRBD2; v_gene: TRBV7-8; j_gene: TRBJ2-3; CDR3nt: TGTGCCAGCAGCGTGCCTAGCGGGGGGGGGAAGGAGCAGTATTTT; CDR3aa: CASSVPSGGGKEQYF
abundance: few; d_gene: -; v_gene: TRBV6-1; j_gene: TRBJ2-7; CDR3nt: TGTGCCAGCAGTCAAAGACCAGGTGGGCTAGCGTCCTACGAGCAGTACTTC; CDR3aa: CASSQRPGGLASYEQYF
abundance: many; d_gene: -; v_gene: TRBV6-1; j_gene: TRBJ2-2; CDR3nt: TGTGCCAGCAGGCCCGCCCTTGTGTCCGGGGAGCTGTTTTTT; CDR3aa: CASRPALVSGELFF
abundance: -; d_gene: -; v_gene: TRBV20-1; j_gene: TRBJ2-1; CDR3nt: TGCAGTGCTAGAGATATCCTCGCTGAGGGGCAGTTCTTC; CDR3aa: CSARDILAEGQFF
abundance: many; d_gene: -; v_gene: TRBV19; j_gene: TRBJ2-7; CDR3nt: TGTGCCAGTAGTCTTCAGGGGGGTTGGGACGAGCAGTACTTC; CDR3aa: CASSLQGGWDEQYF
abundance: many; d_gene: -; v_gene: TRBV5-1; j_gene: TRBJ2-1; CDR3nt: TGCGCCAGCAGCTTGTTTCCCCTAGGTGGCAATGAGCAGTTCTTC; CDR3aa: CASSLFPLGGNEQFF
abundance: many; d_gene: -; v_gene: TRBV7-2; j_gene: TRBJ2-7; CDR3nt: TGTGCCAGCAGCCCTCAGGGGTTAGGGGAGCAGTACTTC; CDR3aa: CASSPQGLGEQYF
abundance: many; d_gene: -; v_gene: TRBV6-5; j_gene: TRBJ2-3; CDR3nt: TGTGCCAGCAGTTACGTGGGGACAGATACGCAGTATTTT; CDR3aa: CASSYVGTDTQYF
abundance: many; d_gene: -; v_gene: TRBV5-1; j_gene: TRBJ2-7; CDR3nt: TGCGCCAGCAGCTTGGAACCGGGCGAGCAGTACTTC; CDR3aa: CASSLEPGEQYF
abundance: -; d_gene: -; v_gene: TRBV9; j_gene: TRBJ2-3; CDR3nt: TGTGCCAGCAGTGCTCAGGGGGGGCATACGCAGTATTTT; CDR3aa: CASSAQGGHTQYF
abundance: many; d_gene: TRBD2; v_gene: TRBV7-6; j_gene: TRBJ2-1; CDR3nt: TGTGCCAGCAGCTCGACAAGCGGGATCGGCGAGCAGTTCTTC; CDR3aa: CASSSTSGIGEQFF
abundance: -; d_gene: TRBD2; v_gene: TRBV10-1; j_gene: TRBJ2-7; CDR3nt: TGCGCCAGCAGTGGAAAGGGACTAGCGGGGGGCGATCAATACTTC; CDR3aa: CASSGKGLAGGDQYF
abundance: many; d_gene: -; v_gene: TRBV18; j_gene: TRBJ1-4; CDR3nt: TGTGCCAGCTCAGGGGTTAATGAAAAACTGTTTTTT; CDR3aa: CASSGVNEKLFF
abundance: -; d_gene: -; v_gene: TRBV6-1; j_gene: TRBJ1-5; CDR3nt: TGTGCCAGCAGTGAAAGGAGTGCTGGAGGCGGAAATCAGCCCCAGCATTTT; CDR3aa: CASSERSAGGGNQPQHF
abundance: many; d_gene: -; v_gene: TRBV2; j_gene: TRBJ2-3; CDR3nt: TGTGCCAGCAAGACAGGCCCTAGCACAGATACGCAGTATTTT; CDR3aa: CASKTGPSTDTQYF
abundance: -; d_gene: -; v_gene: TRBV27; j_gene: TRBJ2-1; CDR3nt: TGTGCCAGCAGTTCAAGGAGTTACAATGAGCAGTTCTTC; CDR3aa: CASSSRSYNEQFF
abundance: many; d_gene: -; v_gene: TRBV6-5; j_gene: TRBJ1-3; CDR3nt: TGTGCCAGCAGCCCTGGGGGCTCTGGAAACACCATATATTTT; CDR3aa: CASSPGGSGNTIYF
abundance: -; d_gene: -; v_gene: TRBV7-9; j_gene: TRBJ1-1; CDR3nt: TGTGCCAGCAGTTATGGCCCTCTGAACACTGAAGCTTTCTTT; CDR3aa: CASSYGPLNTEAFF
abundance: -; d_gene: TRBD1; v_gene: TRBV10-3; j_gene: TRBJ2-2; CDR3nt: TGTGCCATCAGTGCTAAGGACAGGCAGAACACCGGGGAGCTGTTTTTT; CDR3aa: CAISAKDRQNTGELFF
abundance: many; d_gene: TRBD1; v_gene: TRBV15; j_gene: TRBJ1-2; CDR3nt: TGTGCCACCAGCAGAGATACCGACAGGGTGTCCCTCTATGGCTACACCTTC; CDR3aa: CATSRDTDRVSLYGYTF
abundance: many; d_gene: -; v_gene: TRBV11-2; j_gene: TRBJ1-3; CDR3nt: TGTGCCAGCAGCTTAAGGAGGGGCTCTGGAAACACCATATATTTT; CDR3aa: CASSLRRGSGNTIYF
abundance: -; d_gene: -; v_gene: TRBV2; j_gene: TRBJ2-1; CDR3nt: TGTGCCAGCAGCGCCCTGGGGGTCGGACTTGAGCAGTTCTTC; CDR3aa: CASSALGVGLEQFF
abundance: -; d_gene: -; v_gene: TRBV28; j_gene: TRBJ1-5; CDR3nt: TGTGCCAGCAGTTTGGCAAGGGGGAATCAGCCCCAGCATTTT; CDR3aa: CASSLARGNQPQHF